This TCR beta chain stems from a study of CD8+ T cells in alopecia areata. Study background: Administration of oral tofacitinib to treated patients was at 5 to 10 mg twice daily. By percentage of affected scalp area, the severity of treated patients was scored.

Indicated treatment: oral pan-JAK inhibitor, 5-10 mg twice daily. Patients with alopecia areata provided lesional scalp punch biopsies as well as peripheral blood. This CDR3 spans 13 amino acids. Deletions cut 6 bases from V and 4 bases from J, with 15 bases between. CDR1 and CDR2 (germline): SQVTM, ANQGSEA. Reverse transcribed after extraction, RNA yielded cDNA as the sequencing template. The data were produced by immunoSEQ multiplex PCR, yet TCRdb's version contains in-frame clones alone and is incomplete. The sample yields 200,000 to 250,000 clones, about two fifths seen once. The TCR was taken from a human donor with alopecia areata. The V call is TRBV29-1, the J call TRBJ1-2, with D perhaps matching TRBD1 (5 bases). Sequencing was performed on CD4+ T cells sorted from blood, taken between weeks 30 and 35, from a patient treated with tofacitinib. This CDR3 is CSVGSRGGYGYTF. The CDR3 region has the DNA TGCAGCGTGGGGTCCCGGGGCGGCTATGGCTACACCTTC.